The 30 T cell receptor beta chains below were found in one sample sequenced in a study of blood T cell repertoires in COVID-19. Repertoires were generated with immunoSEQ multiplex PCR, while TCRdb's copy carries only in-frame clones and drops some. The table has fewer than 200,000 clones, roughly 79% seen once. The sequenced sample was peripheral blood. The source of these receptors is a woman older than 75 with COVID-19, enrolled during active disease.

The gene calls are TRBV5-1 and TRBJ2-2; D may be TRBD2 (6 bases). Looked up from germline, CDR1 is SGHRS and CDR2 is YFSETQ. CDR3 size: 15 residues. With 2 bases removed from V and 6 bases from J, the gap between germline ends came to 14 bases. The DNA for the CDR3 is TGCGCCAGCAGCTTTTCGGGACCGGGGGCCGGGGAGCTGTTTTTT. Translating it yields CASSFSGPGAGELFF.

There are a few counts of this clone. V gene TRBV6-2 or TRBV6-3 combines with J gene TRBJ1-2, with D maybe TRBD1 (5 bases). The CDR3 is 13 residues long. Trimming removed 5 bases from V and 6 bases from J, with 13 bases in between. Germline V gene sequence: CDR1 MNHEY, CDR2 SVGEGT. The CDR3 DNA follows: TGTGCCAGCAGTCCAGGACAACCCCATGGCTACACCTTC. Its protein is CASSPGQPHGYTF.

The rearrangement uses TRBV10-3 and TRBJ1-3; D ambiguous. The CDR3 loop spans 16 amino acids. The ends were cut back, 2 bases at V and 5 bases at J, with 16 bases in the middle. Germline V gene lookup returns CDR1 ENHRY and CDR2 SYGVKD. CDR3 sequence reads: CAISEVRAEGRNTIYF. The CDR3 DNA follows: TGTGCCATCAGTGAGGTGCGGGCAGAGGGTAGAAACACCATATATTTT.

V gene TRBV9 combines with J gene TRBJ1-3, with D possibly TRBD1 on 6 matching bases. Germline V lookup: CDR1 SGDLS, CDR2 YYNGEE. CDR3 size: 14 residues. Trimming took 4 bases from V and 2 from J, leaving 10 bases between them. The CDR3 reads CASSSDRTGNTIYF. The CDR3, as DNA: TGTGCCAGCAGCTCGGACAGAACTGGAAACACCATATATTTT.

A word on this clone: The junction differs from germline at one of its ends, possibly a read error. The V call is TRBV7-7, the J call TRBJ2-1, with D possibly TRBD1 on 5 matching bases. From germline, CDR1 is SSHAT and CDR2 FNYEAQ (reference sequence). The CDR3 loop spans 14 amino acids. The CDR3 DNA sequence: TGTGCTAGCAGCCCGAGCCCTTCAGGGCATGAGCAGTTCTTC. This translates into CASSPSPSGHEQFF. The full variable domain, completed using reference TRBV7-7 and TRBJ2-1, is GAGVSQSPRYKVTKRGQDVTLRCDPISSHATLYWYQQALGQGPEFLTYFNYEAQPDKSGLPSDRFSAERPEGSISTLTIQRTEQRDSAMYRCASSPSPSGHEQFFGPGTRLTVL.

The V call is TRBV28, the J call TRBJ2-7, with 9 nucleotides matching TRBD1. V was clipped by 3 bases and J by 5 bases; unmatched bases: 5. CDR1 MDHEN and CDR2 SYDVKM come from the germline V gene. The CDR3 runs to 14 residues. DNA of the CDR3: TGTGCCAGCAGTTTCCCAGGACAGGGGAACGAGCAGTACTTC. The encoded protein is CASSFPGQGNEQYF. Complete variable domain (other parts from reference TRBV28 and TRBJ2-7): DVKVTQSSRYLVKRTGEKVFLECVQDMDHENMFWYRQDPGLGLRLIYFSYDVKMKEKGDIPEGYSVSREKKERFSLILESASTNQTSMYLCASSFPGQGNEQYFGPGTRLTVT.

This rearrangement joins TRBV18 to TRBJ1-1; 7 bases agree with TRBD1. CDR1 is KGHSH and CDR2 is LQKENI in the germline V gene. The CDR3 is 15 residues long. V was pared by 3 bases and J by 1 base, with 5 bases of the junction left unmatched. CDR3 bases: TGTGCCAGCTCACCTCAGGGGGTCGGGAACACTGAAGCTTTCTTT. Translated: CASSPQGVGNTEAFF.

The CDR3 region has the DNA TGTGCCAGCAGACGGCGGGACAGCCACCATTCACCCCTCCACTTT. It translates to CASRRRDSHHSPLHF. The V and J genes are TRBV7-2 and TRBJ1-6, with TRBD1 identical over 7 bases. Trimming took 6 bases from V and 8 from J; bases not matched to a gene: 10. Germline values: CDR1 SGHTA, CDR2 FQGNSA. The CDR3 is made up of 15 amino acids.

V and J are TRBV2 and TRBJ1-4; weak D call: TRBD1 (6 bases). The germline gives CDR1 SNHLY, CDR2 FYNNEI. The V end lost 3 bases, the J end lost 8 bases, and 16 bases lay between the germline ends. CDR3 length: 15 amino acids. The CDR3 protein is CASSEGTTSREKLFF. CDR3 DNA: TGTGCCAGCAGTGAGGGGACAACCAGTCGCGAAAAACTGTTTTTT.

This chain connects TRBV6-5 to TRBJ2-3, with 9 bases that match TRBD1. Trimming at V came to 10 bases and at J to 3 bases, leaving 8 bases not matched to a gene. CDR3 length: 14 amino acids. Germline CDR1 and CDR2: MNHEY and SVGAGI. The CDR3 nucleotides read TGTGCCACCTGGACAGGGGTATTGACAGATACGCAGTATTTT. It translates to CATWTGVLTDTQYF.

This sequence joins TRBV9 and TRBJ2-2, with 11 bases matching TRBD2. Trimming cost V 8 bases and J 1 base; bases outside gene matches: 7. Germline CDR1 is SGDLS and CDR2 is YYNGEE. This CDR3 has 16 amino acids. The CDR3 loop reads CASKKGLAENTGELFF. CDR3 sequence (DNA): TGTGCCAGTAAAAAGGGACTAGCGGAGAACACCGGGGAGCTGTTTTTT.

V usage is TRBV9 and J usage is TRBJ1-6, with D possibly matching TRBD1 (6 bases). This CDR3 is 18 amino acids long. V was trimmed by 0 bases and J by 4 bases, leaving 17 bases between them. CDR1 is SGDLS, CDR2 YYNGEE, per germline. For the CDR3, the DNA is TGTGCCAGCAGCGTAGGACGGGGGGACACCTTATATAATTCACCCCTCCACTTT. Encoded protein: CASSVGRGDTLYNSPLHF.

The chain has TRBV7-9 and TRBJ1-2; D unclear. The CDR3 contains 14 residues. The V and J ends lost 3 bases and 6 bases respectively, with 14 bases between them. Looked up from germline, CDR1 is SEHNR and CDR2 is FQNEAQ (reference sequence). The CDR3 DNA reads TGTGCCAGCAGCTTCGTCGGGTCATCTGATGGCTACACCTTC. This sequence encodes CASSFVGSSDGYTF.

The DNA for the CDR3 is TGTGCCAGCAGTGAAACTAGAGGGATCTCCTACGAGCAGTACTTC. Translated: CASSETRGISYEQYF. V gene TRBV2 combines with J gene TRBJ2-7; a possible D gene is TRBD2 (5 bases). V was clipped by 2 bases and J by 0 bases, with 11 bases between them. From germline, CDR1 is SNHLY and CDR2 FYNNEI. CDR3 size: 15 residues.

The rearrangement uses TRBV27 and TRBJ2-7; TRBD2 aligns across 8 bases. The CDR3 runs 18 residues. V shed 1 base and J 0 bases; nucleotides not matched to a gene: 11. The germline gives CDR1 MNHEY, CDR2 SMNVEV (reference sequence). The CDR3 region is CASSLFFRGREGSYEQYF. The CDR3 coding sequence is TGTGCCAGCAGTTTATTTTTTCGTGGTCGGGAGGGCTCCTACGAGCAGTACTTC.

The chain carries TRBV7-9 and TRBJ2-6, with D possibly matching TRBD1 (6 bases). The V gene's germline CDR1 is SEHNR and CDR2 FQNEAQ (reference sequence). Trimming took 3 bases from V and 0 from J, leaving 18 bases between them. The CDR3 extends over 19 amino acids. CDR3 protein: CASSLIRLTGFSGANVLTF. CDR3 nucleotide sequence: TGTGCCAGCAGCTTGATACGTTTGACAGGTTTCTCTGGGGCCAACGTCCTGACTTTC.

The chain links TRBV6-2 or TRBV6-3 to TRBJ2-7; TRBD2 matches 7 bases. Germline-derived CDR1 and CDR2 are MNHEY and SVGEGT. CDR3 size: 13 residues. V shed 1 base, J shed 5 bases, and the junction held 2 bases outside the gene matches. The chain's CDR3 is CASSYWAGDEQYF. DNA for the CDR3: TGTGCCAGCAGTTACTGGGCGGGGGACGAGCAGTACTTC.

This clone was seen just once. The chain uses TRBV3-1 (or the pseudogene TRBV3-2) and TRBJ2-6; 11 nucleotides line up with TRBD2. Germline values: CDR1 LGHDT, CDR2 YNNKEL (reference sequence). Unmatched junction bases numbered 5, after V lost 4 bases and J lost 0 bases. This CDR3 region has 18 residues. The CDR3 region has the DNA TGTGCCAGCAGCCCCTTGACTAGCGGGGCCTCTGGGGCCAACGTCCTGACTTTC. Protein sequence: CASSPLTSGASGANVLTF.

This chain joins TRBV3-1 (or the pseudogene TRBV3-2) and TRBJ2-7, with D perhaps matching TRBD2 (6 bases). CDR1 is LGHDT, CDR2 YNNKEL, per germline (reference sequence). The CDR3 totals 15 residues. Trimming shortened V by 6 bases and J by 5 bases, and 20 bases separated the two germline ends. The CDR3 loop is CASSPRRADSDEQYF. DNA for the CDR3: TGTGCCAGCAGTCCCAGGAGGGCCGATTCGGACGAGCAGTACTTC.

The chain uses TRBV20-1 and TRBJ1-1, with a possible D match to TRBD1 (6 bases). The CDR3 is made up of 11 amino acids. Between the trimmed V and J ends, which lost 7 bases and 5 bases, there was a span of 11 bases. In germline, CDR1 is DFQATT, CDR2 SNEGSKA (reference sequence). The CDR3 here is CSVGQRTEAFF. CDR3 nucleotides: TGCAGTGTGGGACAAAGGACTGAAGCTTTCTTT.

This clone came up once. V is TRBV28 and J is TRBJ1-5; D may be TRBD1 (5 bases). The length of the CDR3 is 13 residues. The germline V gene has CDR1 MDHEN and CDR2 SYDVKM. V lost 9 bases and J lost 7, with 16 bases in between. The chain's CDR3 is CASGRGLRQPQHF. Here the CDR3 DNA reads TGTGCCAGTGGGAGGGGACTAAGGCAGCCCCAGCATTTT. The full variable domain, rest sourced from reference TRBV28 and TRBJ1-5, is DVKVTQSSRYLVKRTGEKVFLECVQDMDHENMFWYRQDPGLGLRLIYFSYDVKMKEKGDIPEGYSVSREKKERFSLILESASTNQTSMYLCASGRGLRQPQHFGDGTRLSIL.

The chain employs TRBV6-5 and TRBJ1-2, with a weak D call TRBD1 (5 bases). Trimming took 6 bases from V and 8 from J, leaving 19 bases between them. This CDR3 region has 14 residues. Germline assignment: CDR1 MNHEY and CDR2 SVGAGI. The CDR3 here is CASRQTGVHAGYTF. The CDR3 DNA follows: TGTGCCAGCAGGCAAACAGGAGTCCATGCCGGCTACACCTTC.

This clone has ten or more counts. The V call is TRBV11-1, the J call TRBJ2-7; D unresolved. The germline V and J ends were trimmed by 5 bases and 4 bases, with 12 bases remaining between them. Germline assignment: CDR1 SGHAT and CDR2 FQDESV (reference sequence). This CDR3 spans 13 amino acids. CDR3 sequence reads: CASSSFDSYEQYF. In nucleotides, the CDR3 is TGTGCCAGCAGCAGTTTTGATAGTTACGAGCAGTACTTC.

The chain uses TRBV28 and TRBJ1-6, with TRBD1 as a possible D gene (6 bases). Trimming removed 7 bases from V and 11 bases from J, with 18 bases in between. CDR1 and CDR2 (germline): MDHEN, SYDVKM. The CDR3 is 14 amino acids. CDR3 in amino acids: CASTTGKLGTPLHF. The CDR3 DNA reads TGTGCCAGCACAACAGGGAAGCTCGGGACACCCCTCCACTTT.

This chain uses TRBV5-1 with TRBJ2-5; TRBD1 aligns across 8 bases. The CDR3 has 15 residues. CDR1 and CDR2 from the germline V gene are SGHRS and YFSETQ. After removal of 4 bases from V and 5 bases from J, the junction contained 10 bases not matched to a gene. DNA for the CDR3: TGCGCCAGCAGCAGACAGGGGACGGGACAGGAGACCCAGTACTTC. As protein: CASSRQGTGQETQYF.

This chain connects TRBV4-3 to TRBJ2-1; TRBD2 aligns across 10 bases. This CDR3 spans 19 amino acids. Germline V gives CDR1 LGHNA, CDR2 YSLEER. V lost 1 base, J lost 8 bases, and 17 bases stayed unmatched. The CDR3 here is CASSQVPYSGGAMVDEQFF. CDR3 in DNA: TGCGCCAGCAGCCAAGTACCCTACAGCGGGGGGGCCATGGTCGATGAGCAGTTCTTC.

V usage is TRBV18 and J usage is TRBJ2-1, with D perhaps matching TRBD2 (6 bases). With 3 bases removed from V and 2 bases from J, the gap between germline ends came to 11 bases. There are 15 residues in the CDR3. The germline V gene has CDR1 KGHSH and CDR2 LQKENI. The CDR3 reads CASSPPLAAYNEQFF. CDR3 bases: TGTGCCAGCTCACCCCCGTTAGCGGCCTACAATGAGCAGTTCTTC.

The chain has TRBV19 and TRBJ2-1; D uncertain. CDR1 is LNHDA and CDR2 is SQIVND in the germline V gene (reference sequence). There are 13 residues in the CDR3. Trimming left V 5 bases short and J 4 bases short, with 9 bases between. The DNA of the CDR3 is TGTGCCAGTAGTCTCGCCAGGTACAATGAGCAGTTCTTC. It is translated as CASSLARYNEQFF.

Only a few counts were recorded for this clone. This chain joins TRBV11-2 and TRBJ2-5, with a possible D match to TRBD2 (6 bases). This CDR3 has 15 residues. V was cut by 5 bases and J by 5 bases, with 18 bases left in between. CDR1 is SGHAT, CDR2 FQNNGV, per germline. CDR3 nucleotides: TGTGCCAGCAGCGCCCGAGGGAGAGGAGGGGAGACCCAGTACTTC. This sequence encodes CASSARGRGGETQYF.

This chain uses TRBV16 with TRBJ1-2; the match to TRBD1 covers 8 bases. The V gene's germline CDR1 is KGHSY and CDR2 FQNENV. V shed 3 bases, J shed 8 bases, and the junction held 8 bases outside the gene matches. The CDR3 extends over 14 amino acids. CDR3 DNA sequence: TGTGCCAGCAGCCACGGTCAGGGGGCTCGGGGCTACACCTTC. Amino acids: CASSHGQGARGYTF.